Included here is one T cell receptor (beta chain) sequence, with context. This entry comes from a study of glioma-infiltrating T cells after dendritic cell vaccination. Data came from immunoSEQ multiplex PCR; TCRdb stores just in-frame clones and leaves some out. This table has 20,000 to 30,000 clones, roughly 90% appearing once. Indicated time point: after dendritic cell vaccination, including at tumor progression/relapse. Trimming cost V 5 bases and J 4 bases, with 10 bases left between them. From germline, CDR1 is SGHRS and CDR2 YFSETQ. The CDR3 is 13 residues long. The TCR sequence derives from a human donor with glioblastoma. V usage is TRBV5-1 and J usage is TRBJ2-1; D is unclear. The starting material was blood, obtained after dendritic cell vaccination. The CDR3 loop is CASRTSEYNEQFF. The CDR3 DNA follows: TGCGCCAGCAGGACTTCGGAATACAATGAGCAGTTCTTC.